The T cell receptor beta chain under discussion was sequenced for a study of T cell repertoires in cytomegalovirus infection. TCRdb reanalysed the reads using MiXCR and keeps one entry per CDR3 protein. The sample has roughly 800,000 distinct CDR3 sequences, 25% to 30% seen once; the top ten hold around 12%. Study results and limitations: The study found HLA-C-restricted CMV-specific TCR beta clonotypes dominating the ex vivo response. Carriers of CMV plus the relevant HLA were identified by cumulative public TCR beta family frequency.

Note on this clonotype: Its antigen is unidentified.

Deletions cut 8 bases from V and 0 bases from J, with 7 bases between. This CDR3 region has 12 residues. Germline CDR1 is MNHNS and CDR2 is SASEGT. The sequencing here drew on cultured CD8+ T cells from PBMCs, taken from culture after CMV antigen stimulation. The chain has TRBV6-1 and TRBJ1-1, with D possibly TRBD1 on 6 matching bases. The receptor was derived from a human donor in good health (CMV status not recorded). Some clones in this sample may be carry-over from other donors' samples. In nucleotides, the CDR3 is TGTGCCAGCCAGGGGATGAACACTGAAGCTTTCTTT. Amino acid sequence: CASQGMNTEAFF.